Listed here are 13 T cell receptor beta chains from one sample, sequenced in a study of CD8 T cells in Susac syndrome. RNA in amounts of about 0.5 to 1 ug was reverse transcribed with random hexamers. TCRdb fed the immunoSEQ multiplex PCR reads into MiXCR, producing one record per CDR3 protein. The table includes about 140,000 distinct CDR3 sequences, 85% to 95% detected once. Sequences were obtained from CD4+ T cells from PBMCs. The receptors were gathered from a human donor with Susac syndrome.

This chain uses TRBV12-3 or TRBV12-4 with TRBJ2-1; TRBD1 matches 8 bases. V dropped 3 bases and J dropped 6; count of bases not matched to a gene: 7. The CDR3 runs to 15 residues. The DNA for the CDR3 is TGTGCCAGCAGTTTCAGGGGGCCCTGGGGCAATGAGCAGTTCTTC. This codes for CASSFRGPWGNEQFF.

The rearrangement links TRBV12-3 or TRBV12-4 to TRBJ1-3; D not certain. The CDR3 totals 14 residues. Trimming cost V 6 bases and J 0 bases, with 9 bases left between them. This CDR3 reads CASSPFDSGNTIYF. The CDR3 DNA sequence: TGTGCCAGCAGCCCCTTTGACTCTGGAAACACCATATATTTT.

The rearrangement links TRBV6-5 to TRBJ2-3; D is perhaps TRBD1 (6 bases). CDR1 is MNHEY and CDR2 is SVGAGI in the germline V gene. Deletions cut 5 bases from V and 4 bases from J, with 10 bases between. This CDR3 spans 13 amino acids. The CDR3 spells CASSPGVADTQYF. In nucleotides, the CDR3 is TGTGCCAGCAGTCCAGGGGTCGCAGATACGCAGTATTTT.

The genes are TRBV29-1 and TRBJ2-4; D may be TRBD1 (5 bases). This CDR3 contains 14 residues. V lost 4 bases, J lost 8 bases, and 18 bases lay in between. The germline V gene has CDR1 SQVTM and CDR2 ANQGSEA. The CDR3 spells CSVGGRVNTDIQYF. DNA for the CDR3: TGCAGCGTTGGTGGCAGGGTGAATACGGACATTCAGTACTTC. The full variable domain, completed using reference TRBV29-1 and TRBJ2-4, is SAVISQKPSRDICQRGTSLTIQCQVDSQVTMMFWYRQQPGQSLTLIATANQGSEATYESGFVIDKFPISRPNLTFSTLTVSNMSPEDSSIYLCSVGGRVNTDIQYFGAGTRLSVL.

This clonotype was seen once. The chain is built from TRBV4-3 and TRBJ1-1; perhaps TRBD1 as D (6 bases). CDR3 length: 15 amino acids. Trimming left V 5 bases short and J 0 bases short, with 13 bases between. The germline gives CDR1 LGHNA, CDR2 YSLEER. The chain's CDR3 is CASSSGRGMNTEAFF. For the CDR3, the DNA is TGCGCCAGCAGCTCGGGTAGGGGGATGAACACTGAAGCTTTCTTT.

This clonotype came up once. The chain links TRBV7-2 to TRBJ1-1; 7 nucleotides align to TRBD1. CDR3 length: 13 residues. The germline gives CDR1 SGHTA, CDR2 FQGNSA. Trimming cost V 6 bases and J 3 bases; bases outside gene matches: 4. The DNA for the CDR3 is TGTGCCAGCAGGCCGGGACAGTACACTGAAGCTTTCTTT. Its protein product is CASRPGQYTEAFF.

This rearrangement joins TRBV2 to TRBJ1-1; D ambiguous. V lost 6 bases and J 11 bases, leaving 13 bases between the germline ends. The CDR3 consists of 11 residues. Per the germline V gene, CDR1 is SNHLY and CDR2 is FYNNEI. CDR3 in DNA: TGTGCCAGCAGGGCCGAATTAGTGGCTTTCTTT. This translates into CASRAELVAFF.

The V and J genes are TRBV5-4 and TRBJ2-4, with 7 bases aligning to TRBD1. The CDR3 contains 16 residues. Germline V lookup: CDR1 SGHNT, CDR2 YYREEE (reference sequence). The J segment lost 0 bases and the V segment lost 6 bases, leaving 9 bases of the junction unmatched. This chain's CDR3 is CASTLSAGGAKNIQYF. The CDR3 DNA follows: TGTGCCAGCACCCTTAGTGCAGGGGGAGCCAAAAACATTCAGTACTTC.

This clonotype was detected a few times. This chain uses TRBV6-1 with TRBJ2-5; 7 nucleotides line up with TRBD1. The CDR3 runs to 13 residues. J was trimmed by 5 bases and V by 3 bases; bases with no gene match: 3. Looked up from germline, CDR1 is MNHNS and CDR2 is SASEGT. CDR3 nucleotides: TGTGCCAGCAGTGAGGACAGGTGGGAGACCCAGTACTTC. Encoded protein: CASSEDRWETQYF.

The chain links TRBV18 to TRBJ2-7, with D tentatively TRBD1 (5 bases). Per germline, CDR1 KGHSH and CDR2 LQKENI. The CDR3 runs 15 residues. V lost 1 base, J lost 4 bases, and 14 bases lay in between. CDR3 sequence (DNA): TGTGCCAGCTCACCACGGCGCAGGGCGGAGTACGAGCAGTACTTC. It encodes CASSPRRRAEYEQYF.

This chain links TRBV20-1 with TRBJ2-1; D gene unclear. Germline lookup yields CDR1 DFQATT and CDR2 SNEGSKA (reference sequence). Trimming removed 2 bases from V and 7 bases from J, with 9 bases in between. The CDR3 runs to 12 residues. As DNA, the CDR3 is TGCAGTGCTAGATCGGCGTGGAATGAGCAGTTCTTC. Encoded protein: CSARSAWNEQFF.

The chain couples TRBV28 to TRBJ2-2; TRBD1 agrees at 9 bases. J gave up 5 bases and V 2 bases, and 6 bases lay outside the gene matches. This CDR3 contains 16 residues. Germline CDR1 MDHEN, CDR2 SYDVKM. DNA of the CDR3: TGTGCCAGCAGTTTACCCCCCGGGACAGGGACCGGGGAGCTGTTTTTT. It yields the protein CASSLPPGTGTGELFF.

This clonotype was seen once. V and J are TRBV6-6 and TRBJ2-5; possibly TRBD2 for D (5 bases). The germline V gene encodes CDR1 MNHNY and CDR2 SVGAGI (reference sequence). The ends were cut back, 4 bases at V and 5 bases at J, with 17 bases in the middle. There are 15 residues in the CDR3. CDR3 loop: CASSLNGRPGETQYF. DNA for the CDR3: TGTGCCAGCAGTTTAAACGGAAGGCCGGGGGAGACCCAGTACTTC.